The subject of this entry is one TCR beta chain. Its antigen is currently unknown. These data are taken from a study of blood T cells in healthy people across ages. Broader study findings: PBMC samples, being unsorted, prevented any conclusive comparison of naive and antigen-experienced cells.

Primers used in a second PCR of about 7 to 11 cycles were a sample-barcoded 5' primer and a J-beta primer mix. Researchers report that each sample yielded at least 3 million CDR3-containing paired-end reads. In TCRdb, the 5' RACE reads were re-called with MiXCR into one record per CDR3 protein. The table lists over 1,200,000 distinct CDR3 sequences, approximately 59% of them singletons. The sample providers were healthy Caucasian people from Russia, aged about 6 to 90. PBMCs, at least 6 million per sample, were isolated. V was clipped by 3 bases and J by 5 bases; unmatched bases: 13. Germline V gene data show CDR1 as SGDLS and CDR2 as YYNGEE. The CDR3 extends over 19 amino acids.

Sequenced material: blood. The chain uses TRBV9 and TRBJ2-1; 14 positions match TRBD2. The source is a man younger than 30 in good health. The CDR3 spells CASSANPNRLAGGNNEQFF. The CDR3 coding sequence is TGTGCCAGCAGCGCAAACCCTAATCGACTAGCGGGGGGGAACAATGAGCAGTTCTTC.